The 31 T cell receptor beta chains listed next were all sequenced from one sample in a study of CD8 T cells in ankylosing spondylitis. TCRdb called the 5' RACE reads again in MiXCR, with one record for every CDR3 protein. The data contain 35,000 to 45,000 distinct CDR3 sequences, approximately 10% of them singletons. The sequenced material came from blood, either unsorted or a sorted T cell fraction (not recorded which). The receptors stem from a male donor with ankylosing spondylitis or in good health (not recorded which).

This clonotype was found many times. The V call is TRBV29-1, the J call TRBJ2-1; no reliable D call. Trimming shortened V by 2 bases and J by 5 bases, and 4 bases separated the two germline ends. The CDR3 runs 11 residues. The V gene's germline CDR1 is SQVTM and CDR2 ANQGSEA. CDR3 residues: CSVETNNEQFF. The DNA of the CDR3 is TGCAGCGTTGAAACCAACAATGAGCAGTTCTTC.

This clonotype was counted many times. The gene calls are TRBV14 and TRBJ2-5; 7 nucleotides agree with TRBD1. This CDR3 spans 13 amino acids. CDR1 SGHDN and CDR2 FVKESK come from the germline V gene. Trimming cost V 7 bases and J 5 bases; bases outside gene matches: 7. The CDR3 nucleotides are TGTGCCAGCAACCGACAGGGCATGGAGACCCAGTACTTC. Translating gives CASNRQGMETQYF. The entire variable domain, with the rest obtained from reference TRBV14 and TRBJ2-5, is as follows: EAGVTQFPSHSVIEKGQTVTLRCDPISGHDNLYWYRRVMGKEIKFLLHFVKESKQDESGMPNNRFLAERTGGTYSTLKVQPAELEDSGVYFCASNRQGMETQYFGPGTRLLVL.

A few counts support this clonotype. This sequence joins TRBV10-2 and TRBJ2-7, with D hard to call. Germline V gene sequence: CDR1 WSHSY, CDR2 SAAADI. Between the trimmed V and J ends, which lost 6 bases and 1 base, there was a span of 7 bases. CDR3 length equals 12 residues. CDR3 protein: CASRSWSYEQYF. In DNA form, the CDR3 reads TGCGCCAGCAGGTCCTGGTCCTACGAGCAGTACTTC.

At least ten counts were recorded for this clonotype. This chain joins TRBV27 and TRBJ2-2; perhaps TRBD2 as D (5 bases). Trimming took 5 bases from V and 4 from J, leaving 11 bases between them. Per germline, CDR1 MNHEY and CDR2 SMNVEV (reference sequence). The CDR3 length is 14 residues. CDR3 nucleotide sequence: TGTGCCAGCAGTATGGGAGTGGGCACCGGGGAGCTGTTTTTT. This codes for CASSMGVGTGELFF.

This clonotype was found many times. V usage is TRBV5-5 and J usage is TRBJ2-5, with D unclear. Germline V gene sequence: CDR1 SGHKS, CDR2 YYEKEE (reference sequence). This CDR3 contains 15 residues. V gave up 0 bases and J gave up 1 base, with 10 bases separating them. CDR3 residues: CASSLVHDFQETQYF. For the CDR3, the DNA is TGTGCCAGCAGCTTGGTCCATGACTTCCAAGAGACCCAGTACTTC.

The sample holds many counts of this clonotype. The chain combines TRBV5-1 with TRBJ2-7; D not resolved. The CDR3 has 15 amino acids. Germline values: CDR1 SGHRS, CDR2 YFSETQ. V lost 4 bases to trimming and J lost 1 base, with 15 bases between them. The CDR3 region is CASSHSGRGSYEQYF. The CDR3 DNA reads TGCGCCAGCAGCCACTCCGGGCGTGGGTCCTACGAGCAGTACTTC.

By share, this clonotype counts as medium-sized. For the CDR3, the DNA is TGCAGCGCGGATACGCAGTATTTT. It translates to CSADTQYF. The chain carries TRBV29-1 and TRBJ2-3, with unresolved D. The CDR3 covers 8 residues. Trimming left V 7 bases short and J 6 bases short, with 2 bases between. The germline CDR1 and CDR2 sequences are SQVTM and ANQGSEA.

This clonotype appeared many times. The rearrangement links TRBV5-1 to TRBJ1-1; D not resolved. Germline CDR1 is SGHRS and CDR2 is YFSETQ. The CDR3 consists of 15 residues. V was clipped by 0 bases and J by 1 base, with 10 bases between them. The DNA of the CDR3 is TGCGCCAGCAGCTTGGTTGGCTTCCGGAACACTGAAGCTTTCTTT. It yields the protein CASSLVGFRNTEAFF.

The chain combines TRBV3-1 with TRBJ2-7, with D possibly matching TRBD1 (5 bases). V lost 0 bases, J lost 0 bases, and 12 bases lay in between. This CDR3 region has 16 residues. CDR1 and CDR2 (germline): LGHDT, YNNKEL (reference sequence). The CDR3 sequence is CASSQDARQYSYEQYF. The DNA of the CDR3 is TGTGCCAGCAGCCAAGATGCGAGACAGTACTCCTACGAGCAGTACTTC.

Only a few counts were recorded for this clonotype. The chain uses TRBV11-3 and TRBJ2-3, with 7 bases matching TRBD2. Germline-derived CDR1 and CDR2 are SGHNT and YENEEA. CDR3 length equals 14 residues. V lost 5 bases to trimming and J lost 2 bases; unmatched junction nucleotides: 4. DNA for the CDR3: TGTGCCAGCAGCGCCGGGGGGAACACAGATACGCAGTATTTT. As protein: CASSAGGNTDTQYF.

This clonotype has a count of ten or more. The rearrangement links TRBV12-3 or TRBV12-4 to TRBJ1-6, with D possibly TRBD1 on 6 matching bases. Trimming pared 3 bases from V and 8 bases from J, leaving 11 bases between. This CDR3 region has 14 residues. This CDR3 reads CASSLSGAYSPLHF. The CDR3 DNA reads TGTGCCAGCAGTTTGTCAGGGGCATATTCACCCCTCCACTTT.

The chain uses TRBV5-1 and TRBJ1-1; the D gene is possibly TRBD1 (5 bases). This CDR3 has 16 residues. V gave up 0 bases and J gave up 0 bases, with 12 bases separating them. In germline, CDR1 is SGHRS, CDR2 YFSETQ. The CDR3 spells CASSLVGAAVNTEAFF. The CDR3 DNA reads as TGCGCCAGCAGCTTGGTCGGGGCAGCTGTGAACACTGAAGCTTTCTTT. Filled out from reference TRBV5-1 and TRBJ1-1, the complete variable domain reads KAGVTQTPRYLIKTRGQQVTLSCSPISGHRSVSWYQQTPGQGLQFLFEYFSETQRNKGNFPGRFSGRQFSNSRSEMNVSTLELGDSALYLCASSLVGAAVNTEAFFGQGTRLTVV.

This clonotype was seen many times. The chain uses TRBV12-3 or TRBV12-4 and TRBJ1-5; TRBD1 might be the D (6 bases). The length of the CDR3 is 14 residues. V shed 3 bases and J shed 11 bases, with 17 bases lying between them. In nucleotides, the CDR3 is TGTGCCAGCAGTTTTGGCGGGGGGGCTGAAGCCCAGCATTTT. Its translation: CASSFGGGAEAQHF.

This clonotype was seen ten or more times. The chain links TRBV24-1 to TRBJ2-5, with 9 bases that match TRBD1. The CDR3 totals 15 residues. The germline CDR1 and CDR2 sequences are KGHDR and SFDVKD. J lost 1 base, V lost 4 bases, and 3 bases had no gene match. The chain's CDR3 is CATSDQTGGQETQYF. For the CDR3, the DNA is TGTGCCACCAGTGACCAGACAGGGGGCCAAGAGACCCAGTACTTC.

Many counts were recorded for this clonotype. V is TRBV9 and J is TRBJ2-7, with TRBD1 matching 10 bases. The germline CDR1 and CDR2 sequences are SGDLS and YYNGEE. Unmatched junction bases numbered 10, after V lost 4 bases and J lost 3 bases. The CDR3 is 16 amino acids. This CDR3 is CASSLSGTGAFYEQYF. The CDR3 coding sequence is TGTGCCAGCAGCCTTTCCGGGACAGGGGCCTTCTACGAGCAGTACTTC.

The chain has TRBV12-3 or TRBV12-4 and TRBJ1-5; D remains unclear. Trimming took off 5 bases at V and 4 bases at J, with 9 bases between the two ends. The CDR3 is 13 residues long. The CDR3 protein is CASSARWNQPQHF. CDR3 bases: TGTGCCAGCAGTGCAAGGTGGAATCAGCCCCAGCATTTT.

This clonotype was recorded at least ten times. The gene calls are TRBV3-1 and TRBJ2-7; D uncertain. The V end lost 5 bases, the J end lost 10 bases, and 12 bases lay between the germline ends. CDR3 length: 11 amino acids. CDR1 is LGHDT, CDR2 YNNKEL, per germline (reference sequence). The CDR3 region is CASSSRTDQYF. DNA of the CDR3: TGTGCCAGCAGCTCCCGGACGGACCAGTACTTC.

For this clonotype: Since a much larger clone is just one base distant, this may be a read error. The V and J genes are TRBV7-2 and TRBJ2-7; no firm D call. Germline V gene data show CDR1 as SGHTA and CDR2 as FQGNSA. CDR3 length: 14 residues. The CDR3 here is CARSLAPGPYEQYF. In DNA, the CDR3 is TGTGCCAGGAGCTTGGCCCCAGGACCCTACGAGCAGTACTTC. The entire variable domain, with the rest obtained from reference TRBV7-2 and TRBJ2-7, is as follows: GAGVSQSPSNKVTEKGKDVELRCDPISGHTALYWYRQSLGQGLEFLIYFQGNSAPDKSGLPSDRFSAERTGGSVSTLTIQRTQQEDSAVYLCARSLAPGPYEQYFGPGTRLTVT.

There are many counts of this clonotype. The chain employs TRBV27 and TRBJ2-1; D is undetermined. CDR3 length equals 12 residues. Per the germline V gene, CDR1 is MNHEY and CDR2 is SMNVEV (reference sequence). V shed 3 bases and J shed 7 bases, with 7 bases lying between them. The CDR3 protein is CASSLVGNEQFF. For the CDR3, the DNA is TGTGCCAGCAGTTTGGTGGGGAATGAGCAGTTCTTC.

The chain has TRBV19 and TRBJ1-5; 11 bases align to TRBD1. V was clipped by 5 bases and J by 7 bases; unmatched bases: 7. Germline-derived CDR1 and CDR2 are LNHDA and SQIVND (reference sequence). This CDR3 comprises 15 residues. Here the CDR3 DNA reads TGTGCCAGTAGTGTGGGGACAGGGGGTGGCCAGCCCCAGCATTTT. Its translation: CASSVGTGGGQPQHF.

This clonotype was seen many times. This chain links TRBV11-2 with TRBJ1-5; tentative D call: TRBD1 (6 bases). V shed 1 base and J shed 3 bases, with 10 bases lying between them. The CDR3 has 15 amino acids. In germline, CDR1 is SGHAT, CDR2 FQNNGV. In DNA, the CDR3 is TGTGCCAGCAGCTTAGCTTCAGGGGACAATCAGCCCCAGCATTTT. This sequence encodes CASSLASGDNQPQHF.

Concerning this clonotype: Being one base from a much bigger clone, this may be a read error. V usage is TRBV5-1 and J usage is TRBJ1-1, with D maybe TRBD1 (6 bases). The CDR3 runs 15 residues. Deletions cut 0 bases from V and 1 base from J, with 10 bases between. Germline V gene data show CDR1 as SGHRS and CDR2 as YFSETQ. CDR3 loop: CASSLVPGENTEAFF. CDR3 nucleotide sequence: TGCGCCAGCAGCTTGGTTCCAGGGGAGAACACTGAAGCTTTCTTT.

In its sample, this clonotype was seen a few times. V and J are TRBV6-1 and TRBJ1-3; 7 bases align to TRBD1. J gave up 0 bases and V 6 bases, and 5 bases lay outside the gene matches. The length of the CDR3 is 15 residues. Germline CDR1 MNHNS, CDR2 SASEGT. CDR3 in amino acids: CASRGGTASGNTIYF. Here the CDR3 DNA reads TGTGCCAGCAGGGGAGGGACAGCCTCTGGAAACACCATATATTTT.

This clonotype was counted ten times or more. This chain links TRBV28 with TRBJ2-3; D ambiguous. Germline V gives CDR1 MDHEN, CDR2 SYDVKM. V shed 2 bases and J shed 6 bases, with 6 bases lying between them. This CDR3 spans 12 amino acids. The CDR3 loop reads CASSLRWDTQYF. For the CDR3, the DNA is TGTGCCAGCAGTTTAAGGTGGGATACGCAGTATTTT.

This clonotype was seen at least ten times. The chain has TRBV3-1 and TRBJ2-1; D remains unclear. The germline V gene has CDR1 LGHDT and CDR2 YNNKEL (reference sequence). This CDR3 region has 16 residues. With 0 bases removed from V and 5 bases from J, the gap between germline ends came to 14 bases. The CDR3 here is CASSQDGFSIHNEQFF. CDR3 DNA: TGTGCCAGCAGCCAAGATGGTTTTTCAATTCACAATGAGCAGTTCTTC.

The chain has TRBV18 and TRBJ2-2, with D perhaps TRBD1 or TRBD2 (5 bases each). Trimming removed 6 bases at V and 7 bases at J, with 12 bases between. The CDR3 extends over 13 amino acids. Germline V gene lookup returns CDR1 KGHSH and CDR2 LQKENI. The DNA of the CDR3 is TGTGCCAGCTCGAACCGGGACCGCGGGGAGCTGTTTTTT. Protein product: CASSNRDRGELFF.

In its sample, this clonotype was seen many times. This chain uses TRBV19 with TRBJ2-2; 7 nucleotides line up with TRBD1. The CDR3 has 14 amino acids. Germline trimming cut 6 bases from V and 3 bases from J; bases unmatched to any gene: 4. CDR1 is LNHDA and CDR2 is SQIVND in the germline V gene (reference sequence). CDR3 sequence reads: CASRVGTDTGELFF. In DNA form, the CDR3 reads TGTGCCAGTAGGGTGGGGACAGACACCGGGGAGCTGTTTTTT.

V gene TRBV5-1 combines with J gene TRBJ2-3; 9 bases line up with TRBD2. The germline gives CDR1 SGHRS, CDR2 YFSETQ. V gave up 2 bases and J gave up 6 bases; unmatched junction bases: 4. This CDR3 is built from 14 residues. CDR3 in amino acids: CASSFRTSDDTQYF. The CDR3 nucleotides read TGCGCCAGCAGCTTCCGGACTAGCGACGATACGCAGTATTTT. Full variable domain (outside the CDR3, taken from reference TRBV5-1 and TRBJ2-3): KAGVTQTPRYLIKTRGQQVTLSCSPISGHRSVSWYQQTPGQGLQFLFEYFSETQRNKGNFPGRFSGRQFSNSRSEMNVSTLELGDSALYLCASSFRTSDDTQYFGPGTRLTVL.

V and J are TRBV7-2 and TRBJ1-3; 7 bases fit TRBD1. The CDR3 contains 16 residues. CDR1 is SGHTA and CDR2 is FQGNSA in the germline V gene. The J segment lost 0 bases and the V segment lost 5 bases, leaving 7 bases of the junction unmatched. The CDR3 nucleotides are TGTGCCAGCAGCGTTCGCACAGGGGACTCTGGAAACACCATATATTTT. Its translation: CASSVRTGDSGNTIYF.

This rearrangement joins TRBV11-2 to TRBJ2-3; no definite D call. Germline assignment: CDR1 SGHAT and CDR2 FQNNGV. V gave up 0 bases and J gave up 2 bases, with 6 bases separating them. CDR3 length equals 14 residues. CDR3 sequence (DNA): TGTGCCAGCAGCTTAGAGGCTTACACAGATACGCAGTATTTT. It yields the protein CASSLEAYTDTQYF.

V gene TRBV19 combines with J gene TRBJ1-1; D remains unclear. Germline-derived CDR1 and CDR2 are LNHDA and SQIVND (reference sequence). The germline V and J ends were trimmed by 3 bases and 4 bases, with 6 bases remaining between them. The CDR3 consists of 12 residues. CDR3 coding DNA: TGTGCCAGTAGTATCGGCCTCACTGAAGCTTTCTTT. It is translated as CASSIGLTEAFF.